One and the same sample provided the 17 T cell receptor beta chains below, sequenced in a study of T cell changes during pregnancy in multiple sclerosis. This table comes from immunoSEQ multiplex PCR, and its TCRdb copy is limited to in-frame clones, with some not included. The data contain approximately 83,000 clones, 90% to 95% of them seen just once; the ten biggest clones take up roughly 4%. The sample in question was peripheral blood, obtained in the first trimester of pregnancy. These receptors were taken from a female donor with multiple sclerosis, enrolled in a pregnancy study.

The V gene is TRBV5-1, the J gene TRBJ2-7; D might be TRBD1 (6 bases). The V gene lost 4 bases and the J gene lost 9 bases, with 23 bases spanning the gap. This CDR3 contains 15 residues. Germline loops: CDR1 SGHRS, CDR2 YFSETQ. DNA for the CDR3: TGCGCCAGCAGCATCGATGGACAGTCCTCCGGAGTGCAGTACTTC. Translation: CASSIDGQSSGVQYF.

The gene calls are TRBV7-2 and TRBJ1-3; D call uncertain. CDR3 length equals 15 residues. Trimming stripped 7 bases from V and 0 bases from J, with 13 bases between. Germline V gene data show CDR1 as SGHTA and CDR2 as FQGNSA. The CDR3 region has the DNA TGTGCCAGCACCCCGATCCACAGCTCTGGAAACACCATATATTTT. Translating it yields CASTPIHSSGNTIYF.

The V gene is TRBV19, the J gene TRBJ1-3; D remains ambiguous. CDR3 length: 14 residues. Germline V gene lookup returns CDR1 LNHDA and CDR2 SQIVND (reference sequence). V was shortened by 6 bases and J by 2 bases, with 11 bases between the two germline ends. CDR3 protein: CASSNFYPGNTIYF. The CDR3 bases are TGTGCCAGTAGCAACTTCTATCCTGGAAACACCATATATTTT.

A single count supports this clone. The CDR3 loop reads CASSYTRGQGPYGYTF. The DNA of the CDR3 is TGTGCCAGTAGTTACACTCGCGGACAGGGACCCTATGGCTACACCTTC. This chain joins TRBV19 and TRBJ1-2, with 8 bases that match TRBD1. Germline CDR1 LNHDA, CDR2 SQIVND (reference sequence). V gave up 5 bases and J gave up 4 bases; unmatched junction bases: 12. The CDR3 has 16 amino acids.

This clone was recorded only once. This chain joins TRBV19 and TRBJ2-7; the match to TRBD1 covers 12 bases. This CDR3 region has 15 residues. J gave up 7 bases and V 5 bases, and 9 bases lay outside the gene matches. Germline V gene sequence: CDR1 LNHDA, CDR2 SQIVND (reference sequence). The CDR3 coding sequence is TGTGCCAGTAGTGACCAGGGACAGGGGGCGAGTGAGCAGTACTTC. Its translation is CASSDQGQGASEQYF. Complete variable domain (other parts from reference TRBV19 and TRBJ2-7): DGGITQSPKYLFRKEGQNVTLSCEQNLNHDAMYWYRQDPGQGLRLIYYSQIVNDFQKGDIAEGYSVSREKKESFPLTVTSAQKNPTAFYLCASSDQGQGASEQYFGPGTRLTVT.

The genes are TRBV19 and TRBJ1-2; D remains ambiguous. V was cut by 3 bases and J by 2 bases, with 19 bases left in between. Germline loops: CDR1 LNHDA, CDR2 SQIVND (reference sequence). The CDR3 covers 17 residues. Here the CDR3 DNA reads TGTGCCAGTAGTATTGGGCCGATAGGAAGGAGGAACTATGGCTACACCTTC. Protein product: CASSIGPIGRRNYGYTF.

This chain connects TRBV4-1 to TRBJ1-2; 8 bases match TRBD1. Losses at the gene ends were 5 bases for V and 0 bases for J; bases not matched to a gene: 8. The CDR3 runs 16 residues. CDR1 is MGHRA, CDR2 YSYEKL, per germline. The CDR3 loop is CASSTPWDRSNYGYTF. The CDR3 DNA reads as TGCGCCAGCAGCACACCCTGGGACAGGTCTAACTATGGCTACACCTTC.

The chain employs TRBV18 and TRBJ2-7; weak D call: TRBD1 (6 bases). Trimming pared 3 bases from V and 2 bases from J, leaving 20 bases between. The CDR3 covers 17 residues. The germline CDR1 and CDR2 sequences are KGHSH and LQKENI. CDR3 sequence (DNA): TGTGCCAGCTCACCGACAGGAACTTATAGCCAGGCCTACGAGCAGTACTTC. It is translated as CASSPTGTYSQAYEQYF.

DNA of the CDR3: TGTGCCAGTAGCCCGGGACAGGGTGGGTTCTACGAGCAGTACTTC. As protein: CASSPGQGGFYEQYF. This chain joins TRBV19 and TRBJ2-7; 9 nucleotides agree with TRBD1. The germline CDR1 and CDR2 sequences are LNHDA and SQIVND (reference sequence). The V and J ends lost 6 bases and 3 bases, in that order; junction bases with no gene match: 9. The CDR3 totals 15 residues.

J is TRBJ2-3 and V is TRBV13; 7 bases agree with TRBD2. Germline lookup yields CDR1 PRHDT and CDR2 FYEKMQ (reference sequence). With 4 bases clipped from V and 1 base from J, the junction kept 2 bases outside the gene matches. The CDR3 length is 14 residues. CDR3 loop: CASSSTSGTDTQYF. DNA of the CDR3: TGTGCCAGCAGCTCCACTAGCGGCACAGATACGCAGTATTTT.

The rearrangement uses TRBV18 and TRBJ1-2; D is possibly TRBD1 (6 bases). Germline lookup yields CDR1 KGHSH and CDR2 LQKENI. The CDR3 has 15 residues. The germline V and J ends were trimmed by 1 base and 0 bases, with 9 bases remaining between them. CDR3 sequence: CASSPREGANYGYTF. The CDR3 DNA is TGTGCCAGCTCACCACGGGAGGGGGCTAACTATGGCTACACCTTC. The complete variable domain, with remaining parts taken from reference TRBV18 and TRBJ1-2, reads NAGVMQNPRHLVRRRGQEARLRCSPMKGHSHVYWYRQLPEEGLKFMVYLQKENIIDESGMPKERFSAEFPKEGPSILRIQQVVRGDSAAYFCASSPREGANYGYTFGSGTRLTVV.

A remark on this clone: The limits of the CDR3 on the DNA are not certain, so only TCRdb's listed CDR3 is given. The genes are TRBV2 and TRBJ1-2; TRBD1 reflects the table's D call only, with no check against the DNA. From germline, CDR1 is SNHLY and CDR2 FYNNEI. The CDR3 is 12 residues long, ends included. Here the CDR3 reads CASSVGQGANTF.

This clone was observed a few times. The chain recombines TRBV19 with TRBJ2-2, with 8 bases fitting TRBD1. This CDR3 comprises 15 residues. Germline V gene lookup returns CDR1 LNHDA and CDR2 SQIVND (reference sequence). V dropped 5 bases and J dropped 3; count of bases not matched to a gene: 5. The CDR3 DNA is TGTGCCAGTAGTCCCTCAGGGGGCCACACCGGGGAGCTGTTTTTT. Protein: CASSPSGGHTGELFF.

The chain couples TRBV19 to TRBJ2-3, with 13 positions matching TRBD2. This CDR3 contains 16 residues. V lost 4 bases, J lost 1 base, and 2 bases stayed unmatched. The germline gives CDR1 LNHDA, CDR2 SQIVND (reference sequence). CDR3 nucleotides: TGTGCCAGTAGTACTGGACTAGCGGGGGGCACAGATACGCAGTATTTT. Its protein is CASSTGLAGGTDTQYF.

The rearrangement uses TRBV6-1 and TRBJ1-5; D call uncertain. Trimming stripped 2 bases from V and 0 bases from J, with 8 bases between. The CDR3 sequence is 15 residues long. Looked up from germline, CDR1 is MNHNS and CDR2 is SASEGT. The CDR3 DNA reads TGTGCCAGCAGTGAATTCAGGATTAGCAATCAGCCCCAGCATTTT. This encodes CASSEFRISNQPQHF.

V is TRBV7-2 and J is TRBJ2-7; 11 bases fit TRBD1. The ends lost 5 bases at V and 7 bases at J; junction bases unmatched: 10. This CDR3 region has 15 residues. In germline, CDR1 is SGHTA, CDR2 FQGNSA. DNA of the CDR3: TGTGCCAGCAGCGCGATGGGACAGGGGGTGGCTGAGCAGTACTTC. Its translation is CASSAMGQGVAEQYF.

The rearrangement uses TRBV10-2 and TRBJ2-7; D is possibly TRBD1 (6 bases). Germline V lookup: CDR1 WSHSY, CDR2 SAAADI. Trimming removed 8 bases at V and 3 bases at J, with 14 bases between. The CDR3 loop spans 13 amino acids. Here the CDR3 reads CASLPDRSYEQYF. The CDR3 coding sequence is TGCGCCAGCCTGCCTGACAGGAGCTACGAGCAGTACTTC.